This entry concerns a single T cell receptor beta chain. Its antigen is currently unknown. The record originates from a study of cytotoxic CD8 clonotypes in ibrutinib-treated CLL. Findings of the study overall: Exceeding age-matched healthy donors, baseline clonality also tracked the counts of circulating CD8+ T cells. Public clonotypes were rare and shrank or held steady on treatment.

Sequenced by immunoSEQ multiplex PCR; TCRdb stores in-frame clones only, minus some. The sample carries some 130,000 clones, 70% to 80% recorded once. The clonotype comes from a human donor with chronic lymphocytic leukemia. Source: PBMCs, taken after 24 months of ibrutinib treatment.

CDR3 region: CASSVAVAGSADTQYF. The CDR3 DNA follows: TGTGCCAGCAGCGTAGCGGTAGCGGGGTCCGCAGATACGCAGTATTTT. V is TRBV9 and J is TRBJ2-3, with TRBD2 identical over 8 bases. The germline CDR1 and CDR2 sequences are SGDLS and YYNGEE. The length of the CDR3 is 16 residues. Trimming cost V 0 bases and J 4 bases; bases outside gene matches: 7.